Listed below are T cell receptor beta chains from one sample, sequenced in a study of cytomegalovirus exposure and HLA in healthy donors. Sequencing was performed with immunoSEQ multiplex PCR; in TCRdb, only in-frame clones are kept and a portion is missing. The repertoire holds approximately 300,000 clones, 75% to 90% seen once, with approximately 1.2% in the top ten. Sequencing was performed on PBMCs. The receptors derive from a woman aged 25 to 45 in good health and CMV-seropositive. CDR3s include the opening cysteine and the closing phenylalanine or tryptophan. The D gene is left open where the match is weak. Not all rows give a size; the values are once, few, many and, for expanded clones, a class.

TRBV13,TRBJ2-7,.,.,TGTGCCAGCAGCTTAGCGGAGGGGGTCAGGTCCTACGAGCAGTACTTC,CASSLAEGVRSYEQYF
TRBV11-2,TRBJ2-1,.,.,TGTGCCAGCAGCCCCCGGGCTTTGGAAGACAATGAGCAGTTCTTC,CASSPRALEDNEQFF
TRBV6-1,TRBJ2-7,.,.,TGTGCCAGCAGCCACGGGGACTACGAGCAGTACTTC,CASSHGDYEQYF
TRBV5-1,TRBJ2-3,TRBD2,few,TGCGCCAGCAGATTTAGCGGGAGAGAAACAGATACGCAGTATTTT,CASRFSGRETDTQYF
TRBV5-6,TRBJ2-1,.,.,TGTGCCAGCAGCTCCGCTATTAGGACAGCGTACTCCTACAATGAGCAGTTCTTC,CASSSAIRTAYSYNEQFF
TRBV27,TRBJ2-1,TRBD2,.,TGTGCCAGCGGCGGGGGTGCATACAATGAGCAGTTCTTC,CASGGGAYNEQFF
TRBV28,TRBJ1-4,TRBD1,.,TGTGCCAGCAGGGTAGACAGGGTTGAAAAACTGTTTTTT,CASRVDRVEKLFF
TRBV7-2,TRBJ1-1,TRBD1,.,TGTGCCAGCAGCTCCGTGACAGGGGTGAACACTGAAGCTTTCTTT,CASSSVTGVNTEAFF
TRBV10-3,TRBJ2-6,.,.,TGTGCCATCAATGGGGAGTCTGGGGCCAACGTCCTGACTTTC,CAINGESGANVLTF
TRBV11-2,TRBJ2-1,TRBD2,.,TGTGCCAGCAGCCCGTCGCGACTAGCGGGGGGCAATGAGCAGTTCTTC,CASSPSRLAGGNEQFF
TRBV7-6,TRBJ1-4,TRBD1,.,TGTGCCAGCAGTAGCATTAGACAGGGCAGGGGAACTAATGAAAAACTGTTTTTT,CASSSIRQGRGTNEKLFF
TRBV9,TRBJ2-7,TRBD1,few,TGTGCCAGCAGCTCTCGGACAGGCCCCTACGAGCAGTACTTC,CASSSRTGPYEQYF
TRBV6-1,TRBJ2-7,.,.,TGTGCCAGCAGGCTCTTCTACGAGCAGTACTTC,CASRLFYEQYF
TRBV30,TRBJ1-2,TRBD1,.,TGTGCCTGGAGTACAATGCCGGACAGGGGGGTTGGCTACACCTTC,CAWSTMPDRGVGYTF
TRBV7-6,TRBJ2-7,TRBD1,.,TGTGCCAGCAGCTCCAGACAGGGGGCTATTGACGAGCAGTACTTC,CASSSRQGAIDEQYF
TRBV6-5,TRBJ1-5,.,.,TGTGCCAGCAGTTACTCGTCTGAGGGAAGCAATCAGCCCCAGCATTTT,CASSYSSEGSNQPQHF
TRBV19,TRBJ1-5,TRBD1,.,TGTGCCAGTAATTCAGGGGGGATGGGACAGCCCCAGCATTTT,CASNSGGMGQPQHF
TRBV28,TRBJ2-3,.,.,TGTGCCAGCAGTCCCCGGGGAGGACCCACAGATACGCAGTATTTT,CASSPRGGPTDTQYF
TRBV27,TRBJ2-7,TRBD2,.,TGTGCCAGCAGTTACGGACTAGCGAGCGAGCAGTACTTC,CASSYGLASEQYF
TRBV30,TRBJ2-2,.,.,TGTGCCTGGAGGCTAGCCGCGAACACCGGGGAGCTGTTTTTT,CAWRLAANTGELFF
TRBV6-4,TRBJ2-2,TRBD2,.,TGTGCCAGCAGTGATCCCGATAGCGGGGGATCCACCGGGGAGCTGTTTTTT,CASSDPDSGGSTGELFF
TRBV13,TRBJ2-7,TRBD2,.,TGTGCCAGCAGCCGGACTAGCGGGAGATCCTACGAGCAGTACTTC,CASSRTSGRSYEQYF
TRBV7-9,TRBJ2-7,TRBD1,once,TGTGCCAGCAGCCCGCCGCGGACAGGGGGCATCGAGCAGTACTTC,CASSPPRTGGIEQYF
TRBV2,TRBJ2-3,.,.,TGTGCCAGCAGTGCTAGACTCACAGATACGCAGTATTTT,CASSARLTDTQYF
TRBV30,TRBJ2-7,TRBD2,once,TGTGCCTGGAGTTTAGGACTAGCGGCCTACGAGCAGTACTTC,CAWSLGLAAYEQYF
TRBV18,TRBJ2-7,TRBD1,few,TGTGCCAGCTCATCGGACAGGGCCTACGAGCAGTACTTC,CASSSDRAYEQYF
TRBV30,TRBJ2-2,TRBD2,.,TGTGCCTGGAGGGATAGAGCGGGGGCGAGTGACGGGGAGCTGTTTTTT,CAWRDRAGASDGELFF
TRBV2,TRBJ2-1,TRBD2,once,TGTGCCAGCACCTCCTTGGGGGGAGGGTCCTACAATGAGCAGTTCTTC,CASTSLGGGSYNEQFF
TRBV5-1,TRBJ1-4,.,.,TGCGCCAGCAGCTTGGCTGCCTCTAATGAAAAACTGTTTTTT,CASSLAASNEKLFF
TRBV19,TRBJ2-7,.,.,TGTGCCAGTAGTATAGCCGGCCGGGGGGCGGACGAGCAGTACTTC,CASSIAGRGADEQYF
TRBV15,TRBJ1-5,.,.,TGTGCCACCAGCGCGGGACCGGGGAGAAATCAGCCCCAGCATTTT,CATSAGPGRNQPQHF
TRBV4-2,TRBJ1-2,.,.,TGTGCCAGCAGCCAAGATTCCCTCGAGGGCTCTAACTATGGCTACACCTTC,CASSQDSLEGSNYGYTF
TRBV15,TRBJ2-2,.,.,TGTGCCACCAGCAGAGATCTGGACACCGGGGAGCTGTTTTTT,CATSRDLDTGELFF
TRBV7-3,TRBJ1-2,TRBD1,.,TGTGCCAGCAGGTCGACAGGGGGCGAATTAGGCTACACCTTC,CASRSTGGELGYTF
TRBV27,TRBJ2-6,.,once,TGTGCCAGCAGCCCTTTTTCTGGGGCCAACGTCCTGACTTTC,CASSPFSGANVLTF
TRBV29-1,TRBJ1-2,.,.,TGCAGCGGCGGATCGGGTGGCTACACCTTC,CSGGSGGYTF
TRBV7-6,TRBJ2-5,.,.,TGTGCCAGCAGCTTAGGAGGGCTCCAAGAGACCCAGTACTTC,CASSLGGLQETQYF
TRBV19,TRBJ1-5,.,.,TGTGCCAGTAGTACCCCGGGGGGGAATCAGCCCCAGCATTTT,CASSTPGGNQPQHF
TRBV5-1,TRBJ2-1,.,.,TGCGCCAGCAGCTTGGCCATCCTGGGGGTTCCCTTAATCGAGAGCTCCTACAATGAGCAGTTCTTC,CASSLAILGVPLIESSYNEQFF
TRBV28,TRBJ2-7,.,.,TGTGCCAGCAGTTTATCCCGCTACGAGCAGTACTTC,CASSLSRYEQYF
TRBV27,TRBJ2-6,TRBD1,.,TGTGCCAGCAGTCCGCAAGACAGGGGGCGGTTTGGGGCCAACGTCCTGACTTTC,CASSPQDRGRFGANVLTF
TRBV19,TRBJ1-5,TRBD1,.,TGTGCCAGTAGTATGGTAGGGGGCAGTCAGCCCCAGCATTTT,CASSMVGGSQPQHF
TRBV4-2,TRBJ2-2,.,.,TGTGCCAGCAGCCAAGACCTTTACACCGGGGAGCTGTTTTTT,CASSQDLYTGELFF
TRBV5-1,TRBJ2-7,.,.,TGCGCCAGCAGCTTGGCGGGGTCGGGTAGCGAGCAGTACTTC,CASSLAGSGSEQYF
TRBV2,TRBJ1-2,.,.,TGTGCCAGCAGTGAAGGGAGCTTCTATGGCTACACCTTC,CASSEGSFYGYTF